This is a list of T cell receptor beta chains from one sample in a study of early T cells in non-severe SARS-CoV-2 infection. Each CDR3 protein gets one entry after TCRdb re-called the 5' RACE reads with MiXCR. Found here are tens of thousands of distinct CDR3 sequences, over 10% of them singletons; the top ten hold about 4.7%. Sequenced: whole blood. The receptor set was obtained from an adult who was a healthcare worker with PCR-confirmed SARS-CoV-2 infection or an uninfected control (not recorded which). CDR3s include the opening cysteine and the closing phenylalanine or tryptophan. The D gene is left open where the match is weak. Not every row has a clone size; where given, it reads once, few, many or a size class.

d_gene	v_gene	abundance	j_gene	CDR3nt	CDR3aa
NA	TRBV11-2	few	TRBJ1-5	TGTGCCAGCAGGGCGGGAAGGGGAGGCGATCAGCCCCAGCATTTT	CASRAGRGGDQPQHF
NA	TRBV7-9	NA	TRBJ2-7	TGTGCCAGCAGCTTAATGCCTTACGAGCAGTACTTC	CASSLMPYEQYF
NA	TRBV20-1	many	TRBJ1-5	TGCAGTGCTAGGGAGGGTGATCAGCCCCAGCATTTT	CSAREGDQPQHF
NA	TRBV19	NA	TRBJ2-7	TGTGCCAGTAGTATAGCGGGGGTCCGCGACGAGCAGTACTTC	CASSIAGVRDEQYF
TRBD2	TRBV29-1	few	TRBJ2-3	TGCAGCGTTCGGAGCGGGGGCACAGATACGCAGTATTTT	CSVRSGGTDTQYF
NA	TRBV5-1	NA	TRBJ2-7	TGCGCCAGCACCGGGGGGCAGGGGCCCTCCTACGAGCAGTACTTC	CASTGGQGPSYEQYF
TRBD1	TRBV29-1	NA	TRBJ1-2	TGCAGCGTTGAGCCCGGGACAGGGAACTATGGCTACACCTTC	CSVEPGTGNYGYTF
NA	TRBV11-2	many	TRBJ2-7	TGTGCCAGCAGCTTGTTCGGAGGGGAGCAGTACTTC	CASSLFGGEQYF
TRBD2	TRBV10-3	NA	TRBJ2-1	TGTGCCATCAGCTCCGGACTAGACAATGAGCAGTTCTTC	CAISSGLDNEQFF
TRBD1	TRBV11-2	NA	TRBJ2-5	TGTGCCAGCAGCTTAGGCGACAGGGACCAAGAGACCCAGTACTTC	CASSLGDRDQETQYF
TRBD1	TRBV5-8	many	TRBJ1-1	TGTGCCAGCAGCTTCCGGGACAGGGGGCTCGGCGGGGCTTTCTTT	CASSFRDRGLGGAFF
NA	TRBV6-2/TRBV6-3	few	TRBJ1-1	TGTGCCAGCAGCTTAGCCACGAGCACTGAAGCTTTCTTT	CASSLATSTEAFF
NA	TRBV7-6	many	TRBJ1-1	TGTGCCAGCAGCTTAGCGCAGGGCTACACTGAAGCTTTCTTT	CASSLAQGYTEAFF
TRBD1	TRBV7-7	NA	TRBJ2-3	TGTGCCAGCAGCTTAGGTCGGGACAGGGGGACAGATACGCAGTATTTT	CASSLGRDRGTDTQYF
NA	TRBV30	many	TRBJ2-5	TGTGCCTGGAGTGTACCTGTAGCAGAGACCCAGTACTTC	CAWSVPVAETQYF
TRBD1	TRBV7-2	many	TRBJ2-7	TGTGCCAGCAGCCAGCTGGAACAGGGGTACTACGAGCAGTACTTC	CASSQLEQGYYEQYF
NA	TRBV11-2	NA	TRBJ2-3	TGTGCCAGCAGCCCCGCCGCCTCAGGCACAGATACGCAGTATTTT	CASSPAASGTDTQYF
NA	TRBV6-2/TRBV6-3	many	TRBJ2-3	TGTGCCAGCAGTCGGGATTGGGTAGATACGCAGTATTTT	CASSRDWVDTQYF
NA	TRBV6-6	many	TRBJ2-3	TGTGCCAGCAGTTACCCAGATACGCAGTATTTT	CASSYPDTQYF
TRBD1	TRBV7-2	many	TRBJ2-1	TGTGTCAGCAGCCCCGGGACAGGACCTTACAATGAGCAGTTCTTC	CVSSPGTGPYNEQFF
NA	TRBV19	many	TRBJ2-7	TGTGCCAGTAGTACAGGGCGGGGCCCCTACGAGCAGTACTTC	CASSTGRGPYEQYF
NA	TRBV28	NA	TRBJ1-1	TGTGCCAGCGTCCCGACCGATAACACTGAAGCTTTCTTT	CASVPTDNTEAFF
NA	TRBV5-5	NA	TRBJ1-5	TGTGCCAGCAGACCAGGGGTTGGCAATCAGCCCCAGCATTTT	CASRPGVGNQPQHF
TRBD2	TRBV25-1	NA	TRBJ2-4	TGTGCCAGCGCAAAGGGAGGGCAGGGCGCCAAAAACATTCAGTACTTC	CASAKGGQGAKNIQYF
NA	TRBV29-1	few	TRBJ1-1	TGCAGCGTTGCTGGGGGCGAGGTCAGCACTGAAGCTTTCTTT	CSVAGGEVSTEAFF
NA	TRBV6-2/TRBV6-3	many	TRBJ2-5	TGTGCCAGCAGCCCCGGCGGGACCGAAGAGACCCAGTACTTC	CASSPGGTEETQYF
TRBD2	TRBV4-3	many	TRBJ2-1	TGCGCCAGCAGCCAAGAAAGGGCTCTAGCGGGGGGACTTAATGAGCAGTTCTTC	CASSQERALAGGLNEQFF
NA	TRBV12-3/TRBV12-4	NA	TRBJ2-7	TGTGCCAGCAGTTTAGTTTCGGGGACCTACGAGCAGTACTTC	CASSLVSGTYEQYF
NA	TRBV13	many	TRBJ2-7	TGTGCCAGCAGCTTAGGACCCCTTGGCGTCGAGCAGTACTTC	CASSLGPLGVEQYF
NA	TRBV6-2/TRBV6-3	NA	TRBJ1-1	TGTGCCAGCAGACCATCCCCGAGCACTGAAGCTTTCTTT	CASRPSPSTEAFF
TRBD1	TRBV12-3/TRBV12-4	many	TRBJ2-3	TGTGCCAGCAGTTTAACGGGGACAGGGGTGACAGATACGCAGTATTTT	CASSLTGTGVTDTQYF
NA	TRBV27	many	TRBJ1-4	TGTGCCAGCAGTTTACGTCAGGGAGTGGGGGAAAAACTGTTTTTT	CASSLRQGVGEKLFF
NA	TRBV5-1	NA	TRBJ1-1	TGCGCCAGCAGCCCGAATGGGGGCGGGACTGAAGCTTTCTTT	CASSPNGGGTEAFF
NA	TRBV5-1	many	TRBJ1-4	TGCGCCAGCAGCTCCACGGGGGCTAATGAAAAACTGTTTTTT	CASSSTGANEKLFF
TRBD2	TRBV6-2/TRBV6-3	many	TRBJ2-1	TGTGCCAGCAGTTCCCCGGGGGGGGGTGAGCAGTTCTTC	CASSSPGGGEQFF
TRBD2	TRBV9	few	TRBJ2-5	TGTGCCAGCAGCGTAGAGACTAGCGGGGGAGAGACCCAGTACTTC	CASSVETSGGETQYF
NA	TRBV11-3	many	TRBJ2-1	TGTGCCAGCAGCTTAGCCGGGACACAAATCAACAATGAGCAGTTCTTC	CASSLAGTQINNEQFF
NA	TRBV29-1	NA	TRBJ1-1	TGCAGCGCCCGGGCTTCCACTGAAGCTTTCTTT	CSARASTEAFF
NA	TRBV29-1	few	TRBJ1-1	TGCAGCGTTGAAGATGCTGTAGGGATCGAAGCTTTCTTT	CSVEDAVGIEAFF
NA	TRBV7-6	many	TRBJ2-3	TGTGCCAGCAGCTTCTGGGGGATCACAGATACGCAGTATTTT	CASSFWGITDTQYF
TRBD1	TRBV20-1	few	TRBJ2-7	TGCAGTGCTAGTAGACAGGGCTTAACCTACGAGCAGTACTTC	CSASRQGLTYEQYF
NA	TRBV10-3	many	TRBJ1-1	TGTGCCATCAGTGACTACAGGGACCCGAACACTGAAGCTTTCTTT	CAISDYRDPNTEAFF
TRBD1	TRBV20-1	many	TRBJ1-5	TGCAGTGCTCGAAACAGGGGGAATCAGCCCCAGCATTTT	CSARNRGNQPQHF
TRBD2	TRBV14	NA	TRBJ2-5	TGTGCCAGCAGTCGACCCAAAGATTATCTCCCCCCTGCGGGGGGGGAAATTCAAGAGACCCAGTACTTC	CASSRPKDYLPPAGGEIQETQYF
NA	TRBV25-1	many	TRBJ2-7	TGTGCCAGCAGTGAGGCCAGGACCTCAGGAGAGCAGTACTTC	CASSEARTSGEQYF
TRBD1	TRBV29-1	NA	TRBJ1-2	TGCAGCGTTGATTTGAACAGGGGGCAAGGCTACACCTTC	CSVDLNRGQGYTF
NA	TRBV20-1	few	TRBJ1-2	TGCAGTGCCAAGACGGCTAACTATGGCTACACCTTC	CSAKTANYGYTF
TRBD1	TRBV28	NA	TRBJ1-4	TGTGCCAGCAGAGAGGGACAGATAGAAAAACTGTTTTTT	CASREGQIEKLFF
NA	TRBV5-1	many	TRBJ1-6	TGCGCCAGCAGCTTGGAGGGGAATTCACCCCTCCACTTT	CASSLEGNSPLHF